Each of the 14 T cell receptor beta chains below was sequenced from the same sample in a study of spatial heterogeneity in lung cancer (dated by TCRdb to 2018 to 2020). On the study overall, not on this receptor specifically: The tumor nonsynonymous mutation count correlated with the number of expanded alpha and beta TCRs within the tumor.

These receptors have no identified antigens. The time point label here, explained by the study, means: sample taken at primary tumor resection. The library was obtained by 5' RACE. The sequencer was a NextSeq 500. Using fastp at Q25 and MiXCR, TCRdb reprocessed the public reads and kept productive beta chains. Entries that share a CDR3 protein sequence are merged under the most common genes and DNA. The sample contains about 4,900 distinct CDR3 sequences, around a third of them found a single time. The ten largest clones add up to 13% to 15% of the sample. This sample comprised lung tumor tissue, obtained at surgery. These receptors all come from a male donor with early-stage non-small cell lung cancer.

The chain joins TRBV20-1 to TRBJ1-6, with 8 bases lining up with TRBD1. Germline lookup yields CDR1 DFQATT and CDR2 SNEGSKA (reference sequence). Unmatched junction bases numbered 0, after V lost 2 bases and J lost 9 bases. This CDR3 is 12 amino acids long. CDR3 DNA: TGCAGTGCTAGACAGGGGGCTTCACCCCTCCACTTT. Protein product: CSARQGASPLHF.

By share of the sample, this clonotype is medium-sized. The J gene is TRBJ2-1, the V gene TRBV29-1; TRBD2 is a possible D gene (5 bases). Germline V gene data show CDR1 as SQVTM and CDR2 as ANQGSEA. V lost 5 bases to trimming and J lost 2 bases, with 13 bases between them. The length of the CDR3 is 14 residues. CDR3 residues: CSVLVPEAYNEQFF. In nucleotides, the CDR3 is TGCAGCGTTCTCGTTCCGGAGGCCTACAATGAGCAGTTCTTC.

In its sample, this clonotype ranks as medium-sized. The CDR3 spells CASSYSPRGLTDTQYF. The CDR3 bases are TGTGCCAGCAGTTACTCGCCCCGGGGCCTCACAGATACGCAGTATTTT. The rearrangement uses TRBV6-6 and TRBJ2-3; the D call may be TRBD1 or TRBD2 (5 bases each). CDR1 and CDR2 from the germline V gene are MNHNY and SVGAGI (reference sequence). V lost 0 bases, J lost 2 bases, and 12 bases lay in between. The CDR3 loop spans 16 amino acids.

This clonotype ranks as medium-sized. CDR3 protein: CASKTSGSNTGELFF. For the CDR3, the DNA is TGCGCCAGCAAGACTAGCGGGTCGAACACCGGGGAGCTGTTTTTT. The chain joins TRBV10-2 to TRBJ2-2, with 10 bases fitting TRBD2. The trim removed 7 bases at V and 0 bases at J, leaving 2 bases unmatched. The CDR3 has 15 amino acids. Germline loops: CDR1 WSHSY, CDR2 SAAADI.

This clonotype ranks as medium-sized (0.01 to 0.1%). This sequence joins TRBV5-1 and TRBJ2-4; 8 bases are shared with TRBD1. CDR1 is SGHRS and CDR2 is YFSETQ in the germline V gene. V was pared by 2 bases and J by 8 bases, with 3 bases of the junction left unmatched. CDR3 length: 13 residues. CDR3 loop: CASSFAGGHIQYF. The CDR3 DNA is TGCGCCAGCAGCTTTGCAGGGGGCCACATTCAGTACTTC.

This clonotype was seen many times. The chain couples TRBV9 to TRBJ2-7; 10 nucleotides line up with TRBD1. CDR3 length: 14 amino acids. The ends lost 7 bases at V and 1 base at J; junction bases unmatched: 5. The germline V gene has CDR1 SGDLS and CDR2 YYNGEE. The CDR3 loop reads CASARDRGSYEQYF. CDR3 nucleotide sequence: TGTGCCAGCGCTCGGGACAGGGGATCCTACGAGCAGTACTTC.

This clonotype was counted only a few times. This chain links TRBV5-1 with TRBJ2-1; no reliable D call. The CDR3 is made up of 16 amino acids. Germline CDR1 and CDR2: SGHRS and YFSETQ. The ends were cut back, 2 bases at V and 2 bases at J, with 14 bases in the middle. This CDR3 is CASSLQFQDAYNEQFF. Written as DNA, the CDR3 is TGCGCCAGCAGCTTACAATTCCAGGACGCCTACAATGAGCAGTTCTTC.

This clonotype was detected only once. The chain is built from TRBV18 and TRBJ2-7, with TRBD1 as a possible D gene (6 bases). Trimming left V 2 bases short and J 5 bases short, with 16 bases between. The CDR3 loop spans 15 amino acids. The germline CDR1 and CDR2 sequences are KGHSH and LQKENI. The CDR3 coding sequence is TGTGCCAGCTCACCAGGGCCCAGGGGCAGCCACGAGCAGTACTTC. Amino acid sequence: CASSPGPRGSHEQYF. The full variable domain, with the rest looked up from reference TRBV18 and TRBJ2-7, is NAGVMQNPRHLVRRRGQEARLRCSPMKGHSHVYWYRQLPEEGLKFMVYLQKENIIDESGMPKERFSAEFPKEGPSILRIQQVVRGDSAAYFCASSPGPRGSHEQYFGPGTRLTVT.

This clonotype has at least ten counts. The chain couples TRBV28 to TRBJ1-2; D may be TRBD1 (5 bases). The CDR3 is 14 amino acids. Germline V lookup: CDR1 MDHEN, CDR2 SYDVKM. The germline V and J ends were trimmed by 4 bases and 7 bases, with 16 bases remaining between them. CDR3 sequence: CASSSWDRDFGYTF. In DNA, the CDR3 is TGTGCCAGCAGTTCTTGGGACCGGGATTTTGGCTACACCTTC.

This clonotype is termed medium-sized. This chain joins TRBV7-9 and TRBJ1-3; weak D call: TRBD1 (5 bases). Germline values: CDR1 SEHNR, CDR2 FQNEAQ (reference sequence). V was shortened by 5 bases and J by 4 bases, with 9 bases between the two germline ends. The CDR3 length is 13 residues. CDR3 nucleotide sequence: TGTGCCAGCAGCCAAGGGGCGGGAAACACCATATATTTT. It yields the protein CASSQGAGNTIYF.

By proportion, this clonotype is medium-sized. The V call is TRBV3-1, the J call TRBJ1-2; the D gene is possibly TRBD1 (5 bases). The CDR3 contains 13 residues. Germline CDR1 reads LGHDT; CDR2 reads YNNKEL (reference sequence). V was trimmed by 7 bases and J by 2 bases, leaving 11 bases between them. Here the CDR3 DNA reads TGTGCCAGCAAGGGCGGGGGAAACTATGGCTACACCTTC. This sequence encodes CASKGGGNYGYTF.

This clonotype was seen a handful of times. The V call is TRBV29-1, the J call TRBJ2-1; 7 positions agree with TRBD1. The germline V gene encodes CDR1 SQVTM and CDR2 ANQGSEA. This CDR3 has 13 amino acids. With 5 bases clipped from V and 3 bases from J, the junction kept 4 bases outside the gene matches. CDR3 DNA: TGCAGCGTTTCCCGGACAGGCTACAATGAGCAGTTCTTC. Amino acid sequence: CSVSRTGYNEQFF.

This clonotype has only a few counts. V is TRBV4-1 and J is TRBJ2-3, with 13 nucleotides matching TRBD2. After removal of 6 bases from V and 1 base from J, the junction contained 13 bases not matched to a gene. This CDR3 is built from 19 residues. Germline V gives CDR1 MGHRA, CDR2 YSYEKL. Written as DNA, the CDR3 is TGCGCCAGCAGTTACGCCGGGACTAGCGGGGAAATCGGCACAGATACGCAGTATTTT. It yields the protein CASSYAGTSGEIGTDTQYF.

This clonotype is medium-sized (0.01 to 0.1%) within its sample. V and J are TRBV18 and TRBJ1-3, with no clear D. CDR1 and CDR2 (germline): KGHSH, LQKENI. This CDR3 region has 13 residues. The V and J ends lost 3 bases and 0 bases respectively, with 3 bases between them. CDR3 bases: TGTGCCAGCTCACCGAACTCTGGAAACACCATATATTTT. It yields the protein CASSPNSGNTIYF.